Following are 12 T cell receptor beta chains from one sample sequenced in a study of cytomegalovirus exposure and HLA in healthy donors. Method: immunoSEQ multiplex PCR; TCRdb's copy keeps in-frame clones and lacks some. The repertoire holds tens of thousands of clones, with 80% to 95% as singletons. The sequenced material came from PBMCs. These receptors were collected from a young woman in good health and CMV-seronegative.

The chain joins TRBV9 to TRBJ2-6, with 10 bases that match TRBD2. CDR1 and CDR2 (germline): SGDLS, YYNGEE. Unmatched junction bases numbered 9, after V lost 0 bases and J lost 3 bases. The CDR3 runs to 19 residues. CDR3 loop: CASSVAVASGSGGANVLTF. CDR3 coding DNA: TGTGCCAGCAGCGTAGCTGTGGCTAGCGGGAGCGGTGGGGCCAACGTCCTGACTTTC.

The chain employs TRBV6-5 and TRBJ1-5; 8 bases align to TRBD1. The junction had 6 bases not matched to a gene; V was cut back by 5 bases and J by 6 bases. The germline gives CDR1 MNHEY, CDR2 SVGAGI. The length of the CDR3 is 14 residues. The CDR3 region is CASSRTGISQPQHF. DNA of the CDR3: TGTGCCAGCAGTAGGACAGGGATAAGTCAGCCCCAGCATTTT.

This clone was seen just once. This chain connects TRBV27 to TRBJ2-2; D perhaps matches TRBD2 (6 bases). The germline CDR1 and CDR2 sequences are MNHEY and SMNVEV (reference sequence). V was cut by 4 bases and J by 4 bases, with 16 bases left in between. This CDR3 has 16 residues. CDR3 amino acids: CASSWEERARTGELFF. In DNA form, the CDR3 reads TGTGCCAGCAGTTGGGAGGAGCGGGCGCGCACCGGGGAGCTGTTTTTT.

The chain uses TRBV14 and TRBJ2-7, with 9 bases lining up with TRBD2. The CDR3 loop spans 14 amino acids. Germline CDR1 is SGHDN and CDR2 is FVKESK. The trim removed 6 bases at V and 5 bases at J, leaving 8 bases unmatched. The CDR3 here is CASSPGTSFHEQYF. In DNA form, the CDR3 reads TGTGCCAGCAGTCCCGGGACTAGCTTCCACGAGCAGTACTTC.

This chain links TRBV11-2 with TRBJ2-2; tentatively, D is TRBD2 (6 bases). Germline CDR1 reads SGHAT; CDR2 reads FQNNGV. Trimming cost V 5 bases and J 4 bases, with 17 bases left between them. This CDR3 spans 16 amino acids. CDR3 sequence (DNA): TGTGCCAGCAGCGCGCGGGGTGGTGGGGGCACCGGGGAGCTGTTTTTT. Its protein is CASSARGGGGTGELFF.

The gene calls are TRBV5-1 and TRBJ1-2; 10 nucleotides line up with TRBD1. Trimming cost V 4 bases and J 3 bases; bases outside gene matches: 6. The CDR3 length is 15 residues. The germline V gene has CDR1 SGHRS and CDR2 YFSETQ. CDR3: CASSMGTGDDYGYTF. The CDR3, as DNA: TGCGCCAGCAGCATGGGGACAGGGGATGACTATGGCTACACCTTC.

The V call is TRBV6-5, the J call TRBJ2-7; D may be TRBD2 (5 bases). The CDR3 is 15 residues long. Trimming left V 0 bases short and J 12 bases short, with 21 bases between. The germline gives CDR1 MNHEY, CDR2 SVGAGI. The CDR3 reads CASSYSSPLQRSLYF. In DNA, the CDR3 is TGTGCCAGCAGTTACTCGAGCCCCCTACAGCGGTCGTTGTACTTC.

The genes are TRBV29-1 and TRBJ1-2; 8 bases fit TRBD1. The germline CDR1 and CDR2 sequences are SQVTM and ANQGSEA. This CDR3 has 12 amino acids. V was pared by 5 bases and J by 6 bases, with 5 bases of the junction left unmatched. CDR3 coding DNA: TGCAGCGTTCTAGGACAGGGAAATGGCTACACCTTC. This translates into CSVLGQGNGYTF.

The rearrangement links TRBV28 to TRBJ1-5, with D perhaps matching TRBD1 (6 bases). The CDR3 has 15 residues. Germline CDR1 and CDR2: MDHEN and SYDVKM. V lost 4 bases, J lost 5 bases, and 15 bases lay in between. CDR3 coding DNA: TGTGCCAGCAGTTCGCCACAGGGTCACCATCAGCCCCAGCATTTT. Its translation is CASSSPQGHHQPQHF.

V usage is TRBV5-1 and J usage is TRBJ2-2, with D possibly TRBD2 on 6 matching bases. Trimming cost V 0 bases and J 0 bases, with 12 bases left between them. From germline, CDR1 is SGHRS and CDR2 YFSETQ. The CDR3 totals 17 residues. In nucleotides, the CDR3 is TGCGCCAGCAGCTTGGGCCCCGGGAGCACGAACACCGGGGAGCTGTTTTTT. Translating it yields CASSLGPGSTNTGELFF. Combining the CDR3 with reference TRBV5-1 and TRBJ2-2 gives the whole variable domain KAGVTQTPRYLIKTRGQQVTLSCSPISGHRSVSWYQQTPGQGLQFLFEYFSETQRNKGNFPGRFSGRQFSNSRSEMNVSTLELGDSALYLCASSLGPGSTNTGELFFGEGSRLTVL.

CDR3 DNA: TGTGCCAGCAGCTCCCCGGGACAGGGGGCCGGGGGCACCGGGGAGCTGTTTTTT. Protein sequence: CASSSPGQGAGGTGELFF. The chain is built from TRBV5-4 and TRBJ2-2, with 12 nucleotides matching TRBD1. The V segment lost 3 bases and the J segment 4 bases; nucleotides outside the gene matches: 10. Germline lookup yields CDR1 SGHNT and CDR2 YYREEE (reference sequence). The CDR3 has 18 amino acids.

CDR3 sequence (DNA): TGTGCCAGCAGTTATCGTAGCCCCCCAGATACGCAGTATTTT. Translation: CASSYRSPPDTQYF. The chain has TRBV6-5 and TRBJ2-3, with D uncertain. The V end lost 3 bases, the J end lost 4 bases, and 11 bases lay between the germline ends. CDR3 size: 14 residues. The germline V gene encodes CDR1 MNHEY and CDR2 SVGAGI.